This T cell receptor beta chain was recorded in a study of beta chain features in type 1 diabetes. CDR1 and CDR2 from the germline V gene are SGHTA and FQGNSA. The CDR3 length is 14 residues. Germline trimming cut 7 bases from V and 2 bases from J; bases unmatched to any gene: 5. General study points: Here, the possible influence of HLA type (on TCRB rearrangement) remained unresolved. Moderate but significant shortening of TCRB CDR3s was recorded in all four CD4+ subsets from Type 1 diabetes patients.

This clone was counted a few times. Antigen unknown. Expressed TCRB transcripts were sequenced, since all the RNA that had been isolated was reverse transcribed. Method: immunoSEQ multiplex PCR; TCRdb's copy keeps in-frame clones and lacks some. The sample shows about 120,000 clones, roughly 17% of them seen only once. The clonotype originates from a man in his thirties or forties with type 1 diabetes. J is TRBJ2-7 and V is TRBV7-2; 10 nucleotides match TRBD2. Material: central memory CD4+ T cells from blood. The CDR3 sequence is CASTPSGGPYEQYF. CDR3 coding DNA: TGTGCCAGCACCCCTAGCGGGGGCCCCTACGAGCAGTACTTC.